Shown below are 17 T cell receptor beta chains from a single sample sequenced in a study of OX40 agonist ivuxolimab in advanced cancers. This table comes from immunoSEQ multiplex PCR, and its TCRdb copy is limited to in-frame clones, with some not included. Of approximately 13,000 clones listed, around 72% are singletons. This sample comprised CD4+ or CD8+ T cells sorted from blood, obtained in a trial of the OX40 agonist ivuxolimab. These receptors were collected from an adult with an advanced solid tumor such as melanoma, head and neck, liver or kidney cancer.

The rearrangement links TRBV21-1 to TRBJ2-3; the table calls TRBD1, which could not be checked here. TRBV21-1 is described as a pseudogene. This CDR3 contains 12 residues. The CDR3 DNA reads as TGTGCCAGCAGCAAAGGGGCAAATACGCAGTATTTT. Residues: CASSKGANTQYF.

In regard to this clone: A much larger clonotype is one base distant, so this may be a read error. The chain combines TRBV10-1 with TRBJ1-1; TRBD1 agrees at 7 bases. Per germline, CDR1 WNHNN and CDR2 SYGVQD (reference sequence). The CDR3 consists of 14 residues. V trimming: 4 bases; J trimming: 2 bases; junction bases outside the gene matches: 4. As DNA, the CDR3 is TGCGCCAGCAGTGGGAAGGGGGCAAACACTGAAGCTTTCTTT. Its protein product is CASSGKGANTEAFF.

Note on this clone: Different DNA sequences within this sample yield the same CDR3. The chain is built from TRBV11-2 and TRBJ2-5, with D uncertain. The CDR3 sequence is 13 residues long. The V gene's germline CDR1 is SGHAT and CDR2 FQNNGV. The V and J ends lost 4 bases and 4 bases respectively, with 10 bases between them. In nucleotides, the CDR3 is TGTGCCAGCAGCTGGGTCCCTGGAGAGACCCAGTACTTC. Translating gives CASSWVPGETQYF.

The CDR3 bases are TGCGCCAGCAGCTTACCCGAGAGCTCTGGAAACACCATATATTTT. Translation gives CASSLPESSGNTIYF. The chain couples TRBV5-1 to TRBJ1-3; D is undetermined. The CDR3 is made up of 15 amino acids. With 2 bases removed from V and 0 bases from J, the gap between germline ends came to 9 bases. Germline assignment: CDR1 SGHRS and CDR2 YFSETQ.

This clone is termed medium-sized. In DNA form, the CDR3 reads TGTGCCAGCAGCTTAGTGAGGGGGCTAGACACAGATACGCAGTATTTT. The encoded protein is CASSLVRGLDTDTQYF. The chain uses TRBV7-6 and TRBJ2-3; 7 nucleotides line up with TRBD1. The CDR3 loop spans 16 amino acids. Germline CDR1 reads SGHVS; CDR2 reads FNYEAQ. V was clipped by 1 base and J by 2 bases; unmatched bases: 6.

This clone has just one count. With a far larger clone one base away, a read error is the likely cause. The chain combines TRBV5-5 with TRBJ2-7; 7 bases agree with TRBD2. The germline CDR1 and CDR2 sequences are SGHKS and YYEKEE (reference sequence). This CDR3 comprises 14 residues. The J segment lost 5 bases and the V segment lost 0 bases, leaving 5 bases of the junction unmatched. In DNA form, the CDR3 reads TGTGCCAGCAGCTTGGGGCAAGCGGGGAACGAGCAGTACTTC. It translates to CASSLGQAGNEQYF.

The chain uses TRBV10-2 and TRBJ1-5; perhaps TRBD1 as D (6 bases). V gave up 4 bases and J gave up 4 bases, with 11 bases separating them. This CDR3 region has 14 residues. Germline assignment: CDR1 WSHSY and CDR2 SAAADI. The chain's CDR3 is CASSGLGANQPQHF. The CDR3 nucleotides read TGCGCCAGCAGTGGTTTGGGGGCAAATCAGCCCCAGCATTTT.

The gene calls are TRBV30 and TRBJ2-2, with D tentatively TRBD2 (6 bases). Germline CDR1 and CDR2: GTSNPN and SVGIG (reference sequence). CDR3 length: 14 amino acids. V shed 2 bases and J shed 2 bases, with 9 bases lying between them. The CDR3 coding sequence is TGTGCCTGGAGTTTTGCGGGAAACACCGGGGAGCTGTTTTTT. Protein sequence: CAWSFAGNTGELFF. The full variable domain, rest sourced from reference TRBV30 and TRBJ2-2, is SQTIHQWPATLVQPVGSPLSLECTVEGTSNPNLYWYRQAAGRGLQLLFYSVGIGQISSEVPQNLSASRPQDRQFILSSKKLLLSDSGFYLCAWSFAGNTGELFFGEGSRLTVL.

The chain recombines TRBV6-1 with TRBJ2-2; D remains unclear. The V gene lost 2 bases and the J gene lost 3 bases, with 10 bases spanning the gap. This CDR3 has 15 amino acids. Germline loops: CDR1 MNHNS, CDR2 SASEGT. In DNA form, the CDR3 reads TGTGCCAGCAGTGAACATGGTCCTTACACCGGGGAGCTGTTTTTT. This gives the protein CASSEHGPYTGELFF.

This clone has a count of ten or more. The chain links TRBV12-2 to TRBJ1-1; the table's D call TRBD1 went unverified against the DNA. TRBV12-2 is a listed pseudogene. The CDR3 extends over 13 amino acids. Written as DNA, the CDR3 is TGTGCAAGTCGCATAAGGGGTGAGACTGAAGCTTTCTTT. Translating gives CASRIRGETEAFF.

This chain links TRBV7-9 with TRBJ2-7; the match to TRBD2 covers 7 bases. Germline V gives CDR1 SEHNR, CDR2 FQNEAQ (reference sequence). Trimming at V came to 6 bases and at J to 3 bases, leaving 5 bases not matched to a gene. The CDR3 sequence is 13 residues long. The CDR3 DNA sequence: TGTGCCAGCAGTTCCCCGGGAGGCTACGAGCAGTACTTC. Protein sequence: CASSSPGGYEQYF.

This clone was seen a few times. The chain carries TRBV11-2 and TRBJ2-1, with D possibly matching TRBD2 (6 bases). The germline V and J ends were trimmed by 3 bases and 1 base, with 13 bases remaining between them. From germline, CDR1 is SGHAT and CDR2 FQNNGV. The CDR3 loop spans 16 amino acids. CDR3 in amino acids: CASSFPAGPSYNEQFF. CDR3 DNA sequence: TGTGCCAGCAGCTTCCCAGCGGGCCCGTCCTACAATGAGCAGTTCTTC. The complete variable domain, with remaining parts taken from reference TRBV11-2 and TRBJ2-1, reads EAGVAQSPRYKIIEKRQSVAFWCNPISGHATLYWYQQILGQGPKLLIQFQNNGVVDDSQLPKDRFSAERLKGVDSTLKIQPAKLEDSAVYLCASSFPAGPSYNEQFFGPGTRLTVL.

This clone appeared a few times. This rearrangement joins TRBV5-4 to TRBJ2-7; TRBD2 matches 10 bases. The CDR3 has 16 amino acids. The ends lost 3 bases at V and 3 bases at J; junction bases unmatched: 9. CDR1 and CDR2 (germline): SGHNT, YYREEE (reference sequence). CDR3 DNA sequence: TGTGCCAGCAGCTCTCTCGGACTAGCGGCGGACTACGAGCAGTACTTC. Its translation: CASSSLGLAADYEQYF.

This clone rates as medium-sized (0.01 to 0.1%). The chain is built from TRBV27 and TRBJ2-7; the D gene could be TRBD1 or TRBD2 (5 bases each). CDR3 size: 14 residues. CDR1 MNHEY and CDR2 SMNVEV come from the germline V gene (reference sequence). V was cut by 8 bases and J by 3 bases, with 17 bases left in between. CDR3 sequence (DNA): TGTGCCAGCCAAGGGACGGGCGGACTCTACGAGCAGTACTTC. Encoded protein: CASQGTGGLYEQYF.

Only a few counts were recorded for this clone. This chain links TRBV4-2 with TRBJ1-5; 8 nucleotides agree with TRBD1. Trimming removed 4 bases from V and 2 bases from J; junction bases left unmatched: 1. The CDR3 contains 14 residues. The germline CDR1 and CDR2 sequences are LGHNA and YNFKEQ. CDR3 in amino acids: CASSPDRGNQPQHF. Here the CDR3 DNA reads TGTGCCAGCAGCCCGGACAGGGGCAATCAGCCCCAGCATTTT.

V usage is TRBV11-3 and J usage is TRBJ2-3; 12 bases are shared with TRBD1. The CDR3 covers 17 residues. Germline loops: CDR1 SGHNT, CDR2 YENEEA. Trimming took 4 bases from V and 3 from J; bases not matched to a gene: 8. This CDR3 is CASSWGQGAINTDTQYF. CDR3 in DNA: TGTGCCAGCAGCTGGGGACAGGGGGCGATAAATACAGATACGCAGTATTTT.

CDR3 protein: CASSAGTADYEQYF. The CDR3 DNA is TGTGCCAGCAGCGCCGGGACAGCAGACTACGAGCAGTACTTC. The chain combines TRBV9 with TRBJ2-7; 7 bases agree with TRBD1. The CDR3 is 14 residues long. V trimming: 3 bases; J trimming: 3 bases; junction bases outside the gene matches: 6. Germline CDR1 SGDLS, CDR2 YYNGEE.